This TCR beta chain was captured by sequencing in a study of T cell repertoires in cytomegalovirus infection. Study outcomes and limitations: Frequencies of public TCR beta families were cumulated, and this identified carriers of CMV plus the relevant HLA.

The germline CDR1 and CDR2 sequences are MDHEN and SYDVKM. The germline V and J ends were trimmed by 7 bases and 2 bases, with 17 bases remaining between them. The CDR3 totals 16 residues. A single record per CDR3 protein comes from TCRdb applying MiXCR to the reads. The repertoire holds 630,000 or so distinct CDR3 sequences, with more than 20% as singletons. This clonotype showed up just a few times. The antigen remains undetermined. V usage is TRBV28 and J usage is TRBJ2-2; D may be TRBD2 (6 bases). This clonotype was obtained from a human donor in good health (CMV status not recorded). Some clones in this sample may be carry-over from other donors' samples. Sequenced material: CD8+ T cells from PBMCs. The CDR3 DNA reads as TGTGCCAGCACCTACCCGGGACTCTCTAACACCGGGGAGCTGTTTTTT. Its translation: CASTYPGLSNTGELFF.